The 8 T cell receptor beta chains presented below share a single source sample, sequenced in a study of T cell repertoires in cytomegalovirus infection. TCRdb re-derived calls from the reads in MiXCR, one entry per CDR3 protein. The data hold more than 150,000 distinct CDR3 sequences, with about 21% observed a single time. The sequenced material came from PBMCs. The receptor source for this set is a human donor in good health (CMV status not recorded). Some clones in this sample may be carry-over from other donors' samples.

In this sample, this clonotype turned up a few times. V and J are TRBV14 and TRBJ1-1; TRBD1 matches at 7 bases. V was pared by 5 bases and J by 5 bases, with 8 bases of the junction left unmatched. The CDR3 sequence is 14 residues long. The germline V gene encodes CDR1 SGHDN and CDR2 FVKESK. In DNA, the CDR3 is TGTGCCAGCAGCTTTGGACAGGTAGGGACTGAAGCTTTCTTT. Its protein product is CASSFGQVGTEAFF. Filled out from reference TRBV14 and TRBJ1-1, the complete variable domain reads EAGVTQFPSHSVIEKGQTVTLRCDPISGHDNLYWYRRVMGKEIKFLLHFVKESKQDESGMPNNRFLAERTGGTYSTLKVQPAELEDSGVYFCASSFGQVGTEAFFGQGTRLTVV.

In this sample, this clonotype turned up many times. J is TRBJ2-7 and V is TRBV6-1; 10 bases line up with TRBD2. The junction had 10 bases not matched to a gene; V was cut back by 8 bases and J by 6 bases. Germline loops: CDR1 MNHNS, CDR2 SASEGT. The CDR3 covers 14 residues. The chain's CDR3 is CASAKSGGGREQYF. CDR3 DNA: TGTGCCAGCGCCAAGAGCGGGGGGGGCCGCGAGCAGTACTTC.

This chain connects TRBV12-5 to TRBJ2-2; a possible D gene is TRBD1 (6 bases). The germline V and J ends were trimmed by 5 bases and 9 bases, with 13 bases remaining between them. This CDR3 is built from 13 residues. Germline loops: CDR1 LGHNT, CDR2 FRNRAP. CDR3 loop: CASGGTMPWELFF. The DNA for the CDR3 is TGTGCTAGTGGTGGGACAATGCCGTGGGAGCTGTTTTTT.

This clonotype came up many times. The rearrangement links TRBV7-9 to TRBJ1-6; D is uncertain. Germline CDR1 and CDR2: SEHNR and FQNEAQ (reference sequence). This CDR3 comprises 11 residues. Trimming cost V 1 base and J 11 bases, with 3 bases left between them. This CDR3 is CASSLDTPLHF. CDR3 nucleotides: TGTGCCAGCAGCTTAGACACACCCCTCCACTTT.

This clonotype has ten or more counts. The CDR3 here is CASSLPRGQGVYGYTF. The CDR3 nucleotides are TGTGCCAGCAGCTTACCGCGGGGACAGGGAGTCTATGGCTACACCTTC. V usage is TRBV11-3 and J usage is TRBJ1-2; 9 bases map to TRBD1. Germline CDR1 SGHNT, CDR2 YENEEA. The CDR3 has 16 residues. V shed 2 bases and J 4 bases; nucleotides not matched to a gene: 8.

This clonotype has ten or more counts. V and J are TRBV7-6 and TRBJ2-1; D remains ambiguous. The CDR3 extends over 13 amino acids. Germline V gene lookup returns CDR1 SGHVS and CDR2 FNYEAQ. With 1 base removed from V and 7 bases from J, the gap between germline ends came to 8 bases. This CDR3 reads CASSLGPRNEQFF. The CDR3 DNA sequence: TGTGCCAGCAGCTTAGGTCCCCGGAATGAGCAGTTCTTC.

This clonotype was counted many times. This chain's CDR3 is CASSLRDSYNSPLHF. The CDR3 DNA is TGTGCCAGCAGCTTAAGGGACAGTTATAATTCACCCCTCCACTTT. The chain uses TRBV7-8 and TRBJ1-6; 7 nucleotides agree with TRBD1. The V gene's germline CDR1 is SGHVS and CDR2 FQNEAQ. The ends lost 2 bases at V and 4 bases at J; junction bases unmatched: 2. This CDR3 contains 15 residues.

The V and J genes are TRBV7-2 and TRBJ1-2; D uncertain. Per germline, CDR1 SGHTA and CDR2 FQGNSA. V was clipped by 2 bases and J by 7 bases, with 11 bases between them. The CDR3 runs to 13 residues. The CDR3 reads CASSLRQLTGYTF. The CDR3, as DNA: TGTGCCAGCAGCTTAAGGCAGCTAACTGGCTACACCTTC.